This T cell receptor (beta chain) appears in the sequencing data of a study of cytomegalovirus exposure and HLA in healthy donors. V lost 5 bases and J lost 7; bases outside the gene matches: 18. The CDR3 has 18 amino acids. Germline lookup yields CDR1 SGHTA and CDR2 FQGTGA. Use of 60 Vbeta and 13 Jbeta primers characterized the PCR. Measured with immunoSEQ multiplex PCR; TCRdb has only the in-frame clones, and not every one. The sample records 95,000 to 110,000 clones, around three quarters being singletons. The sequence derives from a man aged 25-45 years in good health and CMV-seronegative. The rearrangement joins TRBV7-3 to TRBJ2-1; TRBD2 matches at 9 bases. The sample was PBMCs. For the CDR3, the DNA is TGTGCCAGCAGCGCGCTAGCGGGGATAAGGGATACAGGGAATGAGCAGTTCTTC. Translation: CASSALAGIRDTGNEQFF.